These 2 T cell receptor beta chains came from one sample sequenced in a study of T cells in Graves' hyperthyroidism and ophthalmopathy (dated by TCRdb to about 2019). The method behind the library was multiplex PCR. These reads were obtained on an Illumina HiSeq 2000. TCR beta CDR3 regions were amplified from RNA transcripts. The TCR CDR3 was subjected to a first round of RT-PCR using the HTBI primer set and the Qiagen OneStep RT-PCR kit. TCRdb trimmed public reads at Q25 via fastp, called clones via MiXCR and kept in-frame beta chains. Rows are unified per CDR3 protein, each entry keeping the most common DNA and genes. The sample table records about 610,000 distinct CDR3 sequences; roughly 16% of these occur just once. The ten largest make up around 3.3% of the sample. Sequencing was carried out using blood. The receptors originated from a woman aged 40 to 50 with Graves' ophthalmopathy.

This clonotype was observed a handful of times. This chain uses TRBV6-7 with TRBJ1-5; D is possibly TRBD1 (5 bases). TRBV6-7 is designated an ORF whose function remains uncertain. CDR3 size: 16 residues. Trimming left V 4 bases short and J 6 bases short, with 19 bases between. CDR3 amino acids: CASSLPLPGRAQPQHF. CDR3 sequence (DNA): TGTGCCAGCAGTTTACCCCTCCCGGGCAGGGCTCAGCCCCAGCATTTT.

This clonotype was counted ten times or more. The DNA for the CDR3 is TGTGCCAGCTCACCACCGGGACAGACCACCTACGAGCAGTACTTC. Amino acids: CASSPPGQTTYEQYF. The rearrangement uses TRBV18 and TRBJ2-7; 7 bases match TRBD1. The CDR3 spans 15 residues. CDR1 and CDR2 from the germline V gene are KGHSH and LQKENI. V shed 0 bases, J shed 2 bases, and the junction held 4 bases outside the gene matches.